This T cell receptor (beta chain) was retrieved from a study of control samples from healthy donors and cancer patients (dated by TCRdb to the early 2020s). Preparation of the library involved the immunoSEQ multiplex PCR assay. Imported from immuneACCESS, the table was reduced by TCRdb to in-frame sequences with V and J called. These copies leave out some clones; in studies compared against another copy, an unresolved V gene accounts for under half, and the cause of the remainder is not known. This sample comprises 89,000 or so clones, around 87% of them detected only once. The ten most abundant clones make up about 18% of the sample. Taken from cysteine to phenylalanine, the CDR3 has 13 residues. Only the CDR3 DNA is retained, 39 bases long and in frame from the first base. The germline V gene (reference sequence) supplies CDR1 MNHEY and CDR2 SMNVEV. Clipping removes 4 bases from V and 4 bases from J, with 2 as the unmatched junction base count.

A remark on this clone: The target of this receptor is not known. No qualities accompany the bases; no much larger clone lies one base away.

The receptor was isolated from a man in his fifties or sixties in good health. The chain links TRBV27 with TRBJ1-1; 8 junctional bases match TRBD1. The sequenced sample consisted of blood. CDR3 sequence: CASSSRGRTEAFF. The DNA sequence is TGTGCCAGCAGTTCCAGGGGGCGCACTGAAGCTTTCTTT.